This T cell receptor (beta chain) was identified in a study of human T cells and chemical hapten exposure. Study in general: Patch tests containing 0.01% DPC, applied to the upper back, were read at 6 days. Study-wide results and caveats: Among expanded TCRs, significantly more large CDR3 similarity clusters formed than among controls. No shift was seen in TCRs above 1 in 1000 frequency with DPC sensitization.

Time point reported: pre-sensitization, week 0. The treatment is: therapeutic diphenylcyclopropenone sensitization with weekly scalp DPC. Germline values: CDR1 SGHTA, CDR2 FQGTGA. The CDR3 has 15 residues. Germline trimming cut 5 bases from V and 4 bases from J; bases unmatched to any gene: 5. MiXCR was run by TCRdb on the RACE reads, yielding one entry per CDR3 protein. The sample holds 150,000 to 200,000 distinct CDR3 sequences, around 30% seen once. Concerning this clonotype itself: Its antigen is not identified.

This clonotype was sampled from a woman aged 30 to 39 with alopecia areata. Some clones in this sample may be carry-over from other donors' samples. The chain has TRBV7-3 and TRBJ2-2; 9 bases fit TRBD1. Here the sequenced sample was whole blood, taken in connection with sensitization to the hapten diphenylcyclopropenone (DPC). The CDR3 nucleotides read TGTGCCAGCAGCCCGGGACAGGGAGGCACCGGGGAGCTGTTTTTT. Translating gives CASSPGQGGTGELFF.